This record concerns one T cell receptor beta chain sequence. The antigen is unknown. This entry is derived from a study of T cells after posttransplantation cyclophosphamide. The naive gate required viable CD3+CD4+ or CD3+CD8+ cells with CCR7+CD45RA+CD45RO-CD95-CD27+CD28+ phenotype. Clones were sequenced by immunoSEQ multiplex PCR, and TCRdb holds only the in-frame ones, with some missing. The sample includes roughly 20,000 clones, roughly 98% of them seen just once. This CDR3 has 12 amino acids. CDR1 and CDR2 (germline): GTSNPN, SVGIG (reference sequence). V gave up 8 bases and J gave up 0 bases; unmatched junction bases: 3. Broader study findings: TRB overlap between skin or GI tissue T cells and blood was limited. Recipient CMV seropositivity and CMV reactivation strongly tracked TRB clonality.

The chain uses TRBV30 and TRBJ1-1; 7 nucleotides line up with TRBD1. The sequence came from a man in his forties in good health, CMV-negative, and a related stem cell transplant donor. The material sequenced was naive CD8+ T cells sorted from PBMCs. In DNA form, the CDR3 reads TGTGCCACCGACAGGGTGAACACTGAAGCTTTCTTT. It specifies CATDRVNTEAFF.